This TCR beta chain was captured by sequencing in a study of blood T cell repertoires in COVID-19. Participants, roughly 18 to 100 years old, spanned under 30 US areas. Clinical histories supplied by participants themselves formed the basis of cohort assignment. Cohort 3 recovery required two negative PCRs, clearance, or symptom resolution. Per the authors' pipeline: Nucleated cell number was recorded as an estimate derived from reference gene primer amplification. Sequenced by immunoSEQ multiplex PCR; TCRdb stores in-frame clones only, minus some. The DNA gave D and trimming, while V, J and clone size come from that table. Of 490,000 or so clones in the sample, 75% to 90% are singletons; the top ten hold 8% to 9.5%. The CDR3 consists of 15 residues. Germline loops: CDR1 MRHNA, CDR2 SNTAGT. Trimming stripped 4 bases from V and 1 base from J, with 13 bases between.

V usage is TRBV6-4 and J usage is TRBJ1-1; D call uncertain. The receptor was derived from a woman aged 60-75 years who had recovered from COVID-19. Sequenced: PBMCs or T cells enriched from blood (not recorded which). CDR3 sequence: CASSVRAEPNTEAFF. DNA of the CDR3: TGTGCCAGCAGTGTCCGTGCGGAGCCGAACACTGAAGCTTTCTTT.